This TCR beta chain was identified in a study of type 1 and type 2 diabetes patients. At the level of the study: Samples came from type 1 diabetic, type 2 diabetic or nondiabetic people, recruited in China.

Amplification started from genomic DNA. A primer set of 30 forward and 13 reverse primers amplified the CDR3. MiXCR, run by TCRdb on the multiplex PCR reads, gives a single entry per CDR3 protein. Among 250,000 or so distinct CDR3 sequences listed, roughly 48% were seen once. The germline V and J ends were trimmed by 1 base and 0 bases, with 7 bases remaining between them. There are 15 residues in the CDR3. Germline CDR1 LNHDA, CDR2 SQIVND (reference sequence). The chain couples TRBV19 to TRBJ2-1; D is uncertain. Material for sequencing was peripheral blood mononuclear cells (PBMCs). The TCR originated in a man between 18 and 29 years old with type 2 diabetes. The CDR3 region is CASSIGPSSYNEQFF. CDR3 nucleotides: TGTGCCAGTAGTATAGGACCTAGCTCCTACAATGAGCAGTTCTTC.